This passage covers 24 T cell receptor beta chains from one sample sequenced in a study of blood T cell repertoires in COVID-19. Sequenced by immunoSEQ multiplex PCR; TCRdb stores in-frame clones only, minus some. The data show roughly 200,000 clones, over 80% seen once. Sequencing was carried out using peripheral blood. These receptors were collected from a man aged 40-50 years with acute or convalescent COVID-19.

The gene calls are TRBV7-9 and TRBJ1-1; TRBD1 might be the D (5 bases). Trimming shortened V by 5 bases and J by 6 bases, and 19 bases separated the two germline ends. The germline CDR1 and CDR2 sequences are SEHNR and FQNEAQ (reference sequence). This CDR3 region has 15 residues. CDR3 in amino acids: CASSLEPWGDAEAFF. The CDR3 region has the DNA TGTGCCAGCAGCCTAGAACCCTGGGGGGATGCTGAAGCTTTCTTT. Complete variable domain (other parts from reference TRBV7-9 and TRBJ1-1): DTGVSQNPRHKITKRGQNVTFRCDPISEHNRLYWYRQTLGQGPEFLTYFQNEAQLEKSRLLSDRFSAERPKGSFSTLEIQRTEQGDSAMYLCASSLEPWGDAEAFFGQGTRLTVV.

This chain joins TRBV7-9 and TRBJ2-7; TRBD2 matches at 11 bases. V lost 4 bases, J lost 4 bases, and 9 bases stayed unmatched. Germline V lookup: CDR1 SEHNR, CDR2 FQNEAQ (reference sequence). This CDR3 spans 16 amino acids. The CDR3 nucleotides read TGTGCCAGCAGCTCAACAACTAGCGGGAGTAGATACGAGCAGTACTTC. Protein: CASSSTTSGSRYEQYF.

The chain uses TRBV3-1 (or the pseudogene TRBV3-2) and TRBJ1-3, with D hard to call. Germline V gene data show CDR1 as LGHDT and CDR2 as YNNKEL (reference sequence). V lost 1 base and J 9 bases, leaving 7 bases between the germline ends. This CDR3 has 12 residues. The CDR3: CASSQGRGTIYF. The CDR3 DNA follows: TGTGCCAGCAGCCAAGGACGAGGCACCATATATTTT.

The chain joins TRBV5-1 to TRBJ2-1; the match to TRBD2 covers 8 bases. This CDR3 has 16 residues. V was pared by 0 bases and J by 6 bases, with 8 bases of the junction left unmatched. The V gene's germline CDR1 is SGHRS and CDR2 YFSETQ. The DNA for the CDR3 is TGCGCCAGCAGCTTGGCTGGGACTAGTATCTCCAATGAGCAGTTCTTC. Translating gives CASSLAGTSISNEQFF.

The V gene is TRBV7-6, the J gene TRBJ2-7, with 9 bases fitting TRBD2. Germline values: CDR1 SGHVS, CDR2 FNYEAQ. The CDR3 has 15 residues. Trimming removed 1 base from V and 1 base from J; junction bases left unmatched: 2. The CDR3 spells CASSLEGLASYEQYF. CDR3 sequence (DNA): TGTGCCAGCAGCTTAGAGGGACTAGCATCCTACGAGCAGTACTTC.

The genes are TRBV5-5 and TRBJ1-4; 7 bases map to TRBD1. Germline assignment: CDR1 SGHKS and CDR2 YYEKEE (reference sequence). V dropped 0 bases and J dropped 7; count of bases not matched to a gene: 3. This CDR3 is 14 amino acids long. CDR3 residues: CASSLDRGGEKLFF. CDR3 bases: TGTGCCAGCAGCTTGGACAGGGGAGGTGAAAAACTGTTTTTT.

V is TRBV3-1 (or the pseudogene TRBV3-2) and J is TRBJ1-2; D is ambiguous. The CDR3 runs 13 residues. Germline assignment: CDR1 LGHDT and CDR2 YNNKEL (reference sequence). Trimming cost V 0 bases and J 8 bases, with 10 bases left between them. The CDR3: CASSQDRVLGYTF. The CDR3 DNA reads as TGTGCCAGCAGCCAAGATCGGGTGCTGGGCTACACCTTC.

The chain links TRBV12-3 or TRBV12-4 to TRBJ1-4, with a weak D call TRBD1 (5 bases). The CDR3 loop spans 12 amino acids. Deletions cut 3 bases from V and 8 bases from J, with 7 bases between. CDR3 sequence reads: CASSFGGEKLFF. The DNA for the CDR3 is TGTGCCAGCAGTTTCGGGGGAGAAAAACTGTTTTTT.

The table lists this clone with a count of one. The chain combines TRBV4-2 with TRBJ2-3; D is ambiguous. CDR3 length equals 15 residues. Germline-derived CDR1 and CDR2 are LGHNA and YNFKEQ. Trimming took 0 bases from V and 7 from J, leaving 14 bases between them. The chain's CDR3 is CASSQDLRSPNTQYF. The CDR3 DNA reads as TGTGCCAGCAGCCAAGATTTGCGCTCCCCCAATACGCAGTATTTT.

This rearrangement joins TRBV29-1 to TRBJ1-1; TRBD1 might be the D (5 bases). Trimming removed 5 bases at V and 4 bases at J, with 14 bases between. Germline values: CDR1 SQVTM, CDR2 ANQGSEA. There are 13 residues in the CDR3. For the CDR3, the DNA is TGCAGCGTTAAACTCGGAGGGGCCACTGAAGCTTTCTTT. It is translated as CSVKLGGATEAFF.

The chain uses TRBV7-9 and TRBJ2-4; 9 bases fit TRBD1. The CDR3 is 14 residues long. The trim removed 7 bases at V and 6 bases at J, leaving 7 bases unmatched. CDR1 SEHNR and CDR2 FQNEAQ come from the germline V gene (reference sequence). CDR3 in amino acids: CASNLQGAGNIQYF. The DNA of the CDR3 is TGTGCCAGCAATTTACAGGGGGCCGGAAACATTCAGTACTTC.

V and J are TRBV28 and TRBJ1-1; unclear D gene. Germline CDR1 MDHEN, CDR2 SYDVKM. Trimming took 6 bases from V and 11 from J, leaving 19 bases between them. The CDR3 is 13 amino acids. The CDR3 coding sequence is TGTGCCAGCAGCTTAACCCGCTCCAGCGAGGCTTTCTTT. It codes for CASSLTRSSEAFF. Variable domain in full (rest from reference TRBV28 and TRBJ1-1): DVKVTQSSRYLVKRTGEKVFLECVQDMDHENMFWYRQDPGLGLRLIYFSYDVKMKEKGDIPEGYSVSREKKERFSLILESASTNQTSMYLCASSLTRSSEAFFGQGTRLTVV.

V and J are TRBV5-4 and TRBJ2-5; 11 bases align to TRBD2. The CDR3 consists of 16 residues. V trimming: 6 bases; J trimming: 4 bases; junction bases outside the gene matches: 11. Germline V gene sequence: CDR1 SGHNT, CDR2 YYREEE (reference sequence). Written as DNA, the CDR3 is TGTGCCAGCACCGAGGACGTGGGGACTAGCGGAGAGACCCAGTACTTC. This sequence encodes CASTEDVGTSGETQYF.

The chain uses TRBV6-1 and TRBJ2-7; 7 bases line up with TRBD1. The CDR3 spans 14 residues. The V and J ends lost 3 bases and 3 bases, in that order; junction bases with no gene match: 5. Germline CDR1 and CDR2: MNHNS and SASEGT. CDR3 residues: CASSEQTGRYEQYF. CDR3 in DNA: TGTGCCAGCAGTGAGCAGACAGGGCGCTACGAGCAGTACTTC.

This chain uses TRBV19 with TRBJ1-4, with D hard to call. From germline, CDR1 is LNHDA and CDR2 SQIVND (reference sequence). V lost 5 bases and J lost 5, with 12 bases in between. CDR3 length: 14 amino acids. CDR3 sequence (DNA): TGTGCCAGTAGTGCATTGGCAGGAAATGAAAAACTGTTTTTT. Translated: CASSALAGNEKLFF.

The chain joins TRBV5-4 to TRBJ2-7; 7 nucleotides match TRBD2. The J segment lost 11 bases and the V segment lost 2 bases, leaving 7 bases of the junction unmatched. Germline V CDR1 and CDR2: SGHNT, YYREEE (reference sequence). The CDR3 runs 12 residues. The CDR3 nucleotides read TGTGCCAGCAGCTTCGGGACTGGGGGGGAGTACTTC. Translating it yields CASSFGTGGEYF.

The chain combines TRBV7-9 with TRBJ1-2, with D maybe TRBD1 (6 bases). This CDR3 has 14 amino acids. The V gene lost 5 bases and the J gene lost 7 bases, with 17 bases spanning the gap. Germline loops: CDR1 SEHNR, CDR2 FQNEAQ (reference sequence). CDR3 loop: CASSPVGGAGGYTF. CDR3 in DNA: TGTGCCAGCAGCCCAGTGGGGGGGGCCGGTGGCTACACCTTC.

This sequence joins TRBV5-1 and TRBJ2-3, with 10 nucleotides matching TRBD2. V was clipped by 4 bases and J by 5 bases; unmatched bases: 16. Germline CDR1 reads SGHRS; CDR2 reads YFSETQ. The CDR3 sequence is 18 residues long. CDR3 sequence (DNA): TGCGCCAGCAGCAGTCATAAACTAGCGGGAAACTTCAGAGATACGCAGTATTTT. As protein: CASSSHKLAGNFRDTQYF. The entire variable domain, with the rest obtained from reference TRBV5-1 and TRBJ2-3, is as follows: KAGVTQTPRYLIKTRGQQVTLSCSPISGHRSVSWYQQTPGQGLQFLFEYFSETQRNKGNFPGRFSGRQFSNSRSEMNVSTLELGDSALYLCASSSHKLAGNFRDTQYFGPGTRLTVL.

V and J are TRBV27 and TRBJ2-1; TRBD2 matches 9 bases. This CDR3 spans 19 amino acids. J lost 2 bases, V lost 5 bases, and 16 bases had no gene match. Germline values: CDR1 MNHEY, CDR2 SMNVEV (reference sequence). The CDR3 DNA reads TGTGCCAGCAGTGCAAAAAGGCGGGAGGGCCTATTGCCCTACAATGAGCAGTTCTTC. This sequence encodes CASSAKRREGLLPYNEQFF.

This clone was observed a handful of times. The V gene is TRBV28, the J gene TRBJ2-5; maybe TRBD1 (8 bases). Trimming removed 5 bases from V and 4 bases from J, with 17 bases in between. Germline V gene lookup returns CDR1 MDHEN and CDR2 SYDVKM. This CDR3 is built from 15 residues. The CDR3 DNA reads TGTGCCAGCAGTGATACAGGGGGGGGCGGAGAGACCCAGTACTTC. Translated: CASSDTGGGGETQYF.

The chain uses TRBV29-1 and TRBJ1-2; 7 bases are a match to TRBD1. The germline gives CDR1 SQVTM, CDR2 ANQGSEA. V was pared by 6 bases and J by 4 bases, with 5 bases of the junction left unmatched. The CDR3 runs to 12 residues. This CDR3 reads CSVARDSYGYTF. The DNA for the CDR3 is TGCAGCGTCGCCCGGGACAGCTATGGCTACACCTTC. The full variable domain, rest sourced from reference TRBV29-1 and TRBJ1-2, is SAVISQKPSRDICQRGTSLTIQCQVDSQVTMMFWYRQQPGQSLTLIATANQGSEATYESGFVIDKFPISRPNLTFSTLTVSNMSPEDSSIYLCSVARDSYGYTFGSGTRLTVV.

This clone was counted only a few times. The chain recombines TRBV27 with TRBJ2-2, with D tentatively TRBD2 (6 bases). This CDR3 is 15 amino acids long. V was clipped by 1 base and J by 2 bases, with 8 bases between them. Germline CDR1 is MNHEY and CDR2 is SMNVEV (reference sequence). The DNA of the CDR3 is TGTGCCAGCAGTTTATGGACTACAAACACCGGGGAGCTGTTTTTT. Translated: CASSLWTTNTGELFF.

The chain has TRBV11-2 and TRBJ2-5, with D tentatively TRBD2 (6 bases). This CDR3 is built from 15 residues. Germline V gene data show CDR1 as SGHAT and CDR2 as FQNNGV. Trimming took 5 bases from V and 2 from J, leaving 15 bases between them. In nucleotides, the CDR3 is TGTGCCAGCAGCGATTGGACTACGCGGCAAGAGACCCAGTACTTC. Amino acid sequence: CASSDWTTRQETQYF.

The V gene is TRBV2, the J gene TRBJ1-1; D perhaps matches TRBD1 (5 bases). CDR1 is SNHLY, CDR2 FYNNEI, per germline. Trimming pared 7 bases from V and 1 base from J, leaving 16 bases between. CDR3 length: 15 amino acids. The CDR3 region is CASTLSGVSNTEAFF. CDR3 DNA sequence: TGTGCCAGCACCCTTTCGGGGGTATCGAACACTGAAGCTTTCTTT.